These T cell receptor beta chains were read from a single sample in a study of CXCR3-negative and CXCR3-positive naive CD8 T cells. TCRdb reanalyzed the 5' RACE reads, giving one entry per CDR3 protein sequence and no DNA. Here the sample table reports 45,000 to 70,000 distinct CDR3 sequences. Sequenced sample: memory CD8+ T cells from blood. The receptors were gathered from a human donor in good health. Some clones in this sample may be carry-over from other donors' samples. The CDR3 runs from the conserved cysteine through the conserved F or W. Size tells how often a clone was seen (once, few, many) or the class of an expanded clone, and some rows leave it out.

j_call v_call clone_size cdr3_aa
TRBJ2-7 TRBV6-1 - CASTLQIAYEQYF
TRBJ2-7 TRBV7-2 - CASSISYEQYF
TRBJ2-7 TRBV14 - CASSPSALYEQYF
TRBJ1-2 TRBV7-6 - CASSLGPGTDYGYTF
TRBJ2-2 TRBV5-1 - CASSLEVGINTGELFF
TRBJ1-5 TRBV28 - CASSLSVPNQPQHF
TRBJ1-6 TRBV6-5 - CASSRDTSYNSPLHF
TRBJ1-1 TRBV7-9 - CASSSEGGEAAFF
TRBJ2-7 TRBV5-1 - CASSLAGPFYEQYF
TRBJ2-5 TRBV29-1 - CSVAQEQETQYF
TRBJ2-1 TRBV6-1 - CATPGGSYNEQFF
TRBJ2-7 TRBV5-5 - CASSPLGGSPCEQYF
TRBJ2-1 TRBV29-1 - CSVEKEPYNEQLF
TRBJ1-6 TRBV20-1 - CSAQLDSSYNSPLHF
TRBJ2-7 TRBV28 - CASKSVLGSSYEQYF
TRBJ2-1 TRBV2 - CASSAASGKNYNEQFF
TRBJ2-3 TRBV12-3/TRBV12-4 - CASSLTALTDTQYF
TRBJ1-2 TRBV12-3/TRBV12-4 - CAIYLCRGLRSGYTF
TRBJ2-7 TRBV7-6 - CASSLSPGREQYF
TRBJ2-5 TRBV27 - CASSPLTGSETQYF
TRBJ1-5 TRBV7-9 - CASSLVARDQPQHF
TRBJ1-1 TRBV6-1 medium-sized CASSETTPTEAFF
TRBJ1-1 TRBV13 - CASSLEGNPEAFF
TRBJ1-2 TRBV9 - CASSMLTGKYDYTF
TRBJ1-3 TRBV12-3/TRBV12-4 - CASSSPGRRSGNTIYF
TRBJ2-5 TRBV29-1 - CSVEVEMEETQYF
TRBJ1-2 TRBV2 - CASRGDRVGYTF